The clone carrying this T cell receptor (beta chain) was detected a few times. Its antigen remains unidentified. The junction and the germline gene differ at one end; a read error may be behind it. Sequencing used immunoSEQ v3. Sequencing depth was around 1.9 million read pairs for survey level, roughly 4.5-6 million for deep. Here immunoSEQ multiplex PCR was the method, and the copy in TCRdb shows in-frame clones only, minus some. The sample lists about 50,000 clones, about 86% occurring once. The time point: pre-treatment sample, taken before nivolumab and TIL therapy. This sample is drawn from a study of TIL therapy for anti-PD-1-resistant metastatic lung cancer. As for the study in general: Median patient age was 54, ranging roughly 38-85 years. Median tumor mutation burden was 1.5 mutations per megabase. Whole-study findings and limits: The baseline peripheral repertoire was partially replaced by infused TIL clonotypes that later decayed.

The CDR3 extends over 13 amino acids. The V gene's germline CDR1 is SNHLY and CDR2 FYNNEI. Sequenced material: blood, taken at baseline. The origin of this receptor is a person aged 25 to 80 with non-small cell lung cancer. The chain carries TRBV2 and TRBJ2-2; D ambiguous. CDR3 bases: TGTGCCAGCAGGGAAGGGTGGTCCGGGGAGCTGTTTTTT. Its translation is CASREGWSGELFF.